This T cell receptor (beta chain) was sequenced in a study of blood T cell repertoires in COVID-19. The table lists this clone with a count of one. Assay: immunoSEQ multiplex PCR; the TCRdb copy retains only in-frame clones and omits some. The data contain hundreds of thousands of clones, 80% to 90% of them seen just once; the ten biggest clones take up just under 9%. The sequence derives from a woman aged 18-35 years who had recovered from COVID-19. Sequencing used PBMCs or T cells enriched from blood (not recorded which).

The DNA of the CDR3 is TGTGCCAGCAGCGTCGAGTACGAGCAGTACTTC. Its translation is CASSVEYEQYF. The rearrangement links TRBV7-9 to TRBJ2-7; no firm D call. The CDR3 totals 11 residues. Germline CDR1 is SEHNR and CDR2 is FQNEAQ (reference sequence). Trimming left V 5 bases short and J 4 bases short, with 6 bases between. Full variable domain (outside the CDR3, taken from reference TRBV7-9 and TRBJ2-7): DTGVSQNPRHKITKRGQNVTFRCDPISEHNRLYWYRQTLGQGPEFLTYFQNEAQLEKSRLLSDRFSAERPKGSFSTLEIQRTEQGDSAMYLCASSVEYEQYFGPGTRLTVT.